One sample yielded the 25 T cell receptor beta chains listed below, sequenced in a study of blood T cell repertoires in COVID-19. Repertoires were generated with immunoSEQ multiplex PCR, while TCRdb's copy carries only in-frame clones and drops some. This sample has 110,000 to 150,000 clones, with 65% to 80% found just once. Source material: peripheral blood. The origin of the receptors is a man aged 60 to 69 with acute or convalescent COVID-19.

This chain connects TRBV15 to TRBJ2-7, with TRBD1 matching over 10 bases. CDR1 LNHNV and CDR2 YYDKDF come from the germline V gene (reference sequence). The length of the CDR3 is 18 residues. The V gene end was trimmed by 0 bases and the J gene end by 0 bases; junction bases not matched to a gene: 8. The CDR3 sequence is CATSRDKIGQGGSYEQYF. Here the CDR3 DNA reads TGTGCCACCAGCAGAGATAAGATAGGACAGGGGGGCTCCTACGAGCAGTACTTC.

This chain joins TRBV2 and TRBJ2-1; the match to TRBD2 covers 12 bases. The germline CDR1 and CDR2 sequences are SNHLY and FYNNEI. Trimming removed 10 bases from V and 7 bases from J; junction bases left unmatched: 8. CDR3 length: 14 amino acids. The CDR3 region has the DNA TGTGCCATCATGACTAGCGGGAGTTTTAATGAGCAGTTCTTC. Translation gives CAIMTSGSFNEQFF.

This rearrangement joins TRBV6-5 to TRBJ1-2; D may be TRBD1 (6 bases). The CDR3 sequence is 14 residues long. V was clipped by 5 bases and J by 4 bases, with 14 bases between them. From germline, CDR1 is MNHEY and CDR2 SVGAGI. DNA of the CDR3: TGTGCCAGCAGTCCATTGACAGGCGCCTATGGCTACACCTTC. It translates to CASSPLTGAYGYTF.

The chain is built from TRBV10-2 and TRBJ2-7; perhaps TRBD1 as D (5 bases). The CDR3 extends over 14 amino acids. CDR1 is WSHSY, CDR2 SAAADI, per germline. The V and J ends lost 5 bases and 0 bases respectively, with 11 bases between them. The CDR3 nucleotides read TGCGCCAGCAGTCTCAGGGTGGGCTCCTACGAGCAGTACTTC. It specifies CASSLRVGSYEQYF.

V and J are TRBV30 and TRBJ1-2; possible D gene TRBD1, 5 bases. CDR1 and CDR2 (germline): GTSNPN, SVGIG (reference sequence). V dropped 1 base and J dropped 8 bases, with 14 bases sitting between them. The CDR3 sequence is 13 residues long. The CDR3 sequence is CAWSGRGTDGYTF. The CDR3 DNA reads TGTGCCTGGAGTGGAAGGGGAACAGACGGCTACACCTTC.

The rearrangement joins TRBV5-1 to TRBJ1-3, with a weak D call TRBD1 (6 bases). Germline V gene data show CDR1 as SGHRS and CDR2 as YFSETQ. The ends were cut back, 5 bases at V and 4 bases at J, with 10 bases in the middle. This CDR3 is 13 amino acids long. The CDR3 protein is CASSTGTGNTIYF. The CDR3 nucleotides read TGCGCCAGCAGTACAGGGACGGGAAACACCATATATTTT. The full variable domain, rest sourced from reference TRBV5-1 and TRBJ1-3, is KAGVTQTPRYLIKTRGQQVTLSCSPISGHRSVSWYQQTPGQGLQFLFEYFSETQRNKGNFPGRFSGRQFSNSRSEMNVSTLELGDSALYLCASSTGTGNTIYFGEGSWLTVV.

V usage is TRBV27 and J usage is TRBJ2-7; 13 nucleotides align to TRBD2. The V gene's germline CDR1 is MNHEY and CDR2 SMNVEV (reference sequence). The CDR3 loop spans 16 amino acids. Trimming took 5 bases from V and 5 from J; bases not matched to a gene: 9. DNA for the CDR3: TGTGCCAGCAGTCCCCCAAGGACTAGCGGGAGCCACGAGCAGTACTTC. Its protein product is CASSPPRTSGSHEQYF.

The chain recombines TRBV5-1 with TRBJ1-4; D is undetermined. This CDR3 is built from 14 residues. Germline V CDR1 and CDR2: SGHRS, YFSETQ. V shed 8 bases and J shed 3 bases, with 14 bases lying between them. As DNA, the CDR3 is TGCGCCAGTCGGTCGGGTATGGCTAATGAAAAACTGTTTTTT. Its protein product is CASRSGMANEKLFF.

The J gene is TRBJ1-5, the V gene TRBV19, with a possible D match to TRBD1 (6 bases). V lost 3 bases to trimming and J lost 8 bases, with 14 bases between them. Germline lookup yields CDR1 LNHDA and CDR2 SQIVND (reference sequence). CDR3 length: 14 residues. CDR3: CASSILQGSEPQHF. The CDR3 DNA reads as TGTGCCAGTAGTATCTTACAGGGCAGCGAGCCCCAGCATTTT.

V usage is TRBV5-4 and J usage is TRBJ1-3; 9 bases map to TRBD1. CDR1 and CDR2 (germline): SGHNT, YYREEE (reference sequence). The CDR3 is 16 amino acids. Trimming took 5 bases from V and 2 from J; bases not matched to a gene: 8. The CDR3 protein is CASSKQGAGAGNTIYF. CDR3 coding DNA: TGTGCCAGCAGTAAACAGGGGGCTGGTGCTGGAAACACCATATATTTT.

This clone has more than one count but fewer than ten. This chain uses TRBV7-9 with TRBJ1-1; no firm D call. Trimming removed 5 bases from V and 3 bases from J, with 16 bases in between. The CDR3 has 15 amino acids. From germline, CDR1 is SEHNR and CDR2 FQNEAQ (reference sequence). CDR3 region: CASSSAGGWYTEAFF. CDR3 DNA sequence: TGTGCCAGCAGCAGTGCAGGAGGGTGGTACACTGAAGCTTTCTTT.

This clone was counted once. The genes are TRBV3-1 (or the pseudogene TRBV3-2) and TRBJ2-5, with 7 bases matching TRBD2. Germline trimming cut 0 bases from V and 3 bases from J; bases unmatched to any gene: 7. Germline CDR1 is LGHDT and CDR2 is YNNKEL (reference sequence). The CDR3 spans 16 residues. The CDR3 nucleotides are TGTGCCAGCAGCCAAGAAAGAGCGGGGTTGGAAGAGACCCAGTACTTC. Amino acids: CASSQERAGLEETQYF.

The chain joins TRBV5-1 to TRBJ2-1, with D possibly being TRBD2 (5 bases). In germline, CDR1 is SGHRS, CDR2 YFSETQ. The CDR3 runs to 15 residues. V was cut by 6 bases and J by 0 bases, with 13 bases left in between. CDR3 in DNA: TGCGCCAGCATGGGAGTCCCAAGCTCCTACAATGAGCAGTTCTTC. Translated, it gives CASMGVPSSYNEQFF.

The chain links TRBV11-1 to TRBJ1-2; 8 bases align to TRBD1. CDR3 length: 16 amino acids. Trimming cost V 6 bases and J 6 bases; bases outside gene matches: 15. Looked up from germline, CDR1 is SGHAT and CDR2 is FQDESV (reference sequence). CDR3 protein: CASSSLRDRWSDGYTF. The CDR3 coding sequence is TGTGCCAGCAGTTCCCTCCGGGACAGGTGGTCTGATGGCTACACCTTC.

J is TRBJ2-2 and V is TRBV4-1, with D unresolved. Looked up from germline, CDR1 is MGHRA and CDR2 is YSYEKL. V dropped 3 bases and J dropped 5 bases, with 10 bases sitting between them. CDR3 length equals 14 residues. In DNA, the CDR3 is TGCGCCAGCAGCCACCTTGGTGAGACCGGGGAGCTGTTTTTT. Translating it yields CASSHLGETGELFF.

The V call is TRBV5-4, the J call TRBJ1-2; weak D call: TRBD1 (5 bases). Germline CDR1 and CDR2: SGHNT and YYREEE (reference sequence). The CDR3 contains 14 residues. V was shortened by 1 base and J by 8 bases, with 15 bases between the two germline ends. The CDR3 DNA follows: TGTGCCAGCAGCTTGCCTTTCGGGGGAGGAGGCTACACCTTC. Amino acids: CASSLPFGGGGYTF.

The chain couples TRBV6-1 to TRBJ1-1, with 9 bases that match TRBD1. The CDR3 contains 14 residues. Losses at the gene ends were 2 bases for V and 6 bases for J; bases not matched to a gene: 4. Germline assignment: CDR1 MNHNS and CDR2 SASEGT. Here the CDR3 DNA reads TGTGCCAGCAGTGAAAACAGGGGGCGGGCTGAAGCTTTCTTT. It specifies CASSENRGRAEAFF.

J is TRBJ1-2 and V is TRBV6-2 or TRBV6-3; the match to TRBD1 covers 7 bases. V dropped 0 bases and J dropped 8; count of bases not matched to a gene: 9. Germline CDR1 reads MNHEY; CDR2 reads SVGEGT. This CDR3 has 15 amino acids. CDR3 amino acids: CASSYSNLAGGGYTF. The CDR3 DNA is TGTGCCAGCAGTTACTCGAACTTGGCAGGGGGAGGCTACACCTTC.

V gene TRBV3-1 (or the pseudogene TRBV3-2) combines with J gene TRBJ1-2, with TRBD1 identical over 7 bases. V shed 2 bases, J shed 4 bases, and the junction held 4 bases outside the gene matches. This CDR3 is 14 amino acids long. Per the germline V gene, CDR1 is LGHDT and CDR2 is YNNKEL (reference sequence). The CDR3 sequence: CASSQPGQFYGYTF. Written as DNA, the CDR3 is TGTGCCAGCAGCCAACCGGGACAGTTCTATGGCTACACCTTC.

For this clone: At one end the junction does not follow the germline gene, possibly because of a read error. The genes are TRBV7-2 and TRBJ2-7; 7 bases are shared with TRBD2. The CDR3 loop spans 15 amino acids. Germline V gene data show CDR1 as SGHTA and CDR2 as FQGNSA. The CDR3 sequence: CASSLGGSGKLHSRF. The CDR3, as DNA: TGTGCCAGCAGCTTAGGAGGGAGCGGGAAGCTTCACAGTCGCTTC.

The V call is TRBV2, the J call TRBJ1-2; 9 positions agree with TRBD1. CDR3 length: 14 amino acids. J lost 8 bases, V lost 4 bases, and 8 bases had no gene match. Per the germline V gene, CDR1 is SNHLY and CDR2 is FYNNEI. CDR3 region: CASSVRQGGEGYTF. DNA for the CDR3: TGTGCCAGCAGTGTGAGACAGGGGGGTGAGGGCTACACCTTC. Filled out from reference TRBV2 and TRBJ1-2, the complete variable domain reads EPEVTQTPSHQVTQMGQEVILRCVPISNHLYFYWYRQILGQKVEFLVSFYNNEISEKSEIFDDQFSVERPDGSNFTLKIRSTKLEDSAMYFCASSVRQGGEGYTFGSGTRLTVV.

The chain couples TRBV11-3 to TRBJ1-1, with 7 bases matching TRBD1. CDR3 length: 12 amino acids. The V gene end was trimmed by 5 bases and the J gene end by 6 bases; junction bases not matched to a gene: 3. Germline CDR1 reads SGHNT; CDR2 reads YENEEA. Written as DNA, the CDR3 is TGTGCCAGCAGCGCTGACAGGGCTGAAGCTTTCTTT. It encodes CASSADRAEAFF.

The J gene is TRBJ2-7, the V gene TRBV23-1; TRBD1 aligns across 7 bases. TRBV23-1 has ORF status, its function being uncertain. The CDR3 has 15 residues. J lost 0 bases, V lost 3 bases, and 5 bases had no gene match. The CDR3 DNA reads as TGCGCCAGCAGTCACCGGGACAGCATCTCCTACGAGCAGTACTTC. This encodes CASSHRDSISYEQYF.

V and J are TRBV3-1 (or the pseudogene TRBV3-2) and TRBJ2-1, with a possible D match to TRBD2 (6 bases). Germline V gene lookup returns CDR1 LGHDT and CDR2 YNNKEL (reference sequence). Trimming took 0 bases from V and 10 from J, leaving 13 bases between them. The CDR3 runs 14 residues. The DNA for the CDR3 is TGTGCCAGCAGCCAAGATTTCGGGAGTGGGGAGCAGTTCTTC. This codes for CASSQDFGSGEQFF.

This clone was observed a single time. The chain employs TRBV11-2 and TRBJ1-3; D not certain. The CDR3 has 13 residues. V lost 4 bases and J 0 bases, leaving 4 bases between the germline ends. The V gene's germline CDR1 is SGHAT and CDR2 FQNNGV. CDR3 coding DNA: TGTGCCAGCAGCTCCCGCTCTGGAAACACCATATATTTT. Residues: CASSSRSGNTIYF. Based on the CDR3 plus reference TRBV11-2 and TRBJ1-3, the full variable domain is EAGVAQSPRYKIIEKRQSVAFWCNPISGHATLYWYQQILGQGPKLLIQFQNNGVVDDSQLPKDRFSAERLKGVDSTLKIQPAKLEDSAVYLCASSSRSGNTIYFGEGSWLTVV.